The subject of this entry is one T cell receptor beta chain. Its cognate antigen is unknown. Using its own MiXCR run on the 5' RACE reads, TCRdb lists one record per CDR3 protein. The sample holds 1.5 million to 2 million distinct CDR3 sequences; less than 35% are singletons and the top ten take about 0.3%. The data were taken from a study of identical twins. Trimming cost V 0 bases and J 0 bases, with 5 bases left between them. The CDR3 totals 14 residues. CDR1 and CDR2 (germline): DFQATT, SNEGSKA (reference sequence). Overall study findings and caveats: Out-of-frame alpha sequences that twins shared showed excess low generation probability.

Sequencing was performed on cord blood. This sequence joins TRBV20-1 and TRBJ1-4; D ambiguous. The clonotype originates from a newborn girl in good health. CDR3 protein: CSARDGATNEKLFF. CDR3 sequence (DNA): TGCAGTGCTAGAGATGGGGCAACTAATGAAAAACTGTTTTTT.